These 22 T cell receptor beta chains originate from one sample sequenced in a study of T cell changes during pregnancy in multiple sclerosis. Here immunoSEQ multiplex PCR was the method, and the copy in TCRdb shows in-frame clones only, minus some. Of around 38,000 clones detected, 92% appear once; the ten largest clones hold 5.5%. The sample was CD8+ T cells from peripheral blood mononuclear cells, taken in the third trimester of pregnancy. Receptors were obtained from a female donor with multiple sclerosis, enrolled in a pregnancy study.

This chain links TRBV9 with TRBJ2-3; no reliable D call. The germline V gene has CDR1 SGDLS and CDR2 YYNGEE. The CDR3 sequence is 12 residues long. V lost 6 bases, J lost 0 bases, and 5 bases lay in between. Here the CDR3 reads CASTISTDTQYF. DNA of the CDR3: TGTGCCAGCACTATAAGCACAGATACGCAGTATTTT. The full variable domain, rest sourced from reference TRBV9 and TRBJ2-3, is DSGVTQTPKHLITATGQRVTLRCSPRSGDLSVYWYQQSLDQGLQFLIQYYNGEERAKGNILERFSAQQFPDLHSELNLSSLELGDSALYFCASTISTDTQYFGPGTRLTVL.

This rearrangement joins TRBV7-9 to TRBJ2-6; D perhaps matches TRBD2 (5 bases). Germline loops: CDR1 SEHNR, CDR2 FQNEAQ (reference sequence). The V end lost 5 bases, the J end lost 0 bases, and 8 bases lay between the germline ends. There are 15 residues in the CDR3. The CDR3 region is CASSPAGSGANVLTF. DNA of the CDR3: TGTGCCAGCAGCCCCGCGGGCTCTGGGGCCAACGTCCTGACTTTC.

The CDR3 DNA reads as TGTGCCAGCAGCCATACACCTTCCCCGAACACTGAAGCTTTCTTT. Its translation is CASSHTPSPNTEAFF. V is TRBV7-2 and J is TRBJ1-1; D gene uncertain. Trimming left V 5 bases short and J 1 base short, with 14 bases between. This CDR3 spans 15 amino acids. From germline, CDR1 is SGHTA and CDR2 FQGNSA.

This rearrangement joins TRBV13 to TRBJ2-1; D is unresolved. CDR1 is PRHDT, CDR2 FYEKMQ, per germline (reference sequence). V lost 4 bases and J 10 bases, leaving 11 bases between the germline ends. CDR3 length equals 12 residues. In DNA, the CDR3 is TGTGCCAGCAGCTCACCTACAGAGGAGCAGTTCTTC. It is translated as CASSSPTEEQFF.

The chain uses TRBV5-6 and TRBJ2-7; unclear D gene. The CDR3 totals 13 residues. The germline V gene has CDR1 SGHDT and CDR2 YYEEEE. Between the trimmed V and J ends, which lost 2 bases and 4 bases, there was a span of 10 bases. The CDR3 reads CASSFSITYEQYF. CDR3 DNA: TGTGCCAGCAGCTTTTCTATAACGTACGAGCAGTACTTC.

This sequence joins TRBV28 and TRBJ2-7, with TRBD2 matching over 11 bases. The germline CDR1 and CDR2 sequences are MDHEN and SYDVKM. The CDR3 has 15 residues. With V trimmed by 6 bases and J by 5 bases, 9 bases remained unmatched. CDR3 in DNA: TGTGCCAGCAGAGTAACTAGCGGGAGTAATGACGAGCAGTACTTC. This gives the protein CASRVTSGSNDEQYF.

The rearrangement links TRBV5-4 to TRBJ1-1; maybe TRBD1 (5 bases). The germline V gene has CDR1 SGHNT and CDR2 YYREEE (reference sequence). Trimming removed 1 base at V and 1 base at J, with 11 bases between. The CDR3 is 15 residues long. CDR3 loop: CASSLYVQGNTEAFF. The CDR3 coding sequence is TGTGCCAGCAGCTTGTATGTCCAGGGGAACACTGAAGCTTTCTTT.

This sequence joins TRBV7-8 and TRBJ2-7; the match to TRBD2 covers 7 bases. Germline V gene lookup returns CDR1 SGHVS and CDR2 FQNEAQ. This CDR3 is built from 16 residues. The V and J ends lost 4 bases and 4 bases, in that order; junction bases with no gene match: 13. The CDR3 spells CASSSSGTNFQYEQYF. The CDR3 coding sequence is TGTGCCAGCAGCTCAAGCGGGACTAACTTTCAGTACGAGCAGTACTTC.

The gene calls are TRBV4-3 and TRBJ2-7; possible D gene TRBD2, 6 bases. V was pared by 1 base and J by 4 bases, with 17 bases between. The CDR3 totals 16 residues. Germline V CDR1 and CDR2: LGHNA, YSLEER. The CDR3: CASSQGRASLGYEQYF. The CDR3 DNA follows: TGCGCCAGCAGCCAAGGGAGGGCGAGCCTAGGATACGAGCAGTACTTC.

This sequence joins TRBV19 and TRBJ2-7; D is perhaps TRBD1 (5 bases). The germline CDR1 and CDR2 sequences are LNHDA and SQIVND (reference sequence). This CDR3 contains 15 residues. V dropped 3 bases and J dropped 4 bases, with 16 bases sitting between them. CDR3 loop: CASSIDQGSLYEQYF. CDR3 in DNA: TGTGCCAGTAGTATTGACCAGGGATCCTTGTACGAGCAGTACTTC.

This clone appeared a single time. The CDR3 spells CASSQSPGGPFNEQFF. In nucleotides, the CDR3 is TGTGCCAGCAGCCAATCCCCAGGGGGCCCGTTCAATGAGCAGTTCTTC. J is TRBJ2-1 and V is TRBV14; 8 bases align to TRBD1. Per germline, CDR1 SGHDN and CDR2 FVKESK. Trimming removed 2 bases from V and 6 bases from J; junction bases left unmatched: 9. This CDR3 contains 16 residues. The full variable domain, with the rest looked up from reference TRBV14 and TRBJ2-1, is EAGVTQFPSHSVIEKGQTVTLRCDPISGHDNLYWYRRVMGKEIKFLLHFVKESKQDESGMPNNRFLAERTGGTYSTLKVQPAELEDSGVYFCASSQSPGGPFNEQFFGPGTRLTVL.

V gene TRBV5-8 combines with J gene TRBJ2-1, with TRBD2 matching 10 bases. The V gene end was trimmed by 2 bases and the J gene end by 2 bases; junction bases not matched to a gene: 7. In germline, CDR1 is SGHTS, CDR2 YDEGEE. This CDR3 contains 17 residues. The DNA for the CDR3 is TGTGCCAGCAGCTTTGTGGCCGGGACTAGCGCCTACAATGAGCAGTTCTTC. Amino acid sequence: CASSFVAGTSAYNEQFF. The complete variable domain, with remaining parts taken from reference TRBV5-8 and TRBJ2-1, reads EAGVTQSPTHLIKTRGQQATLRCSPISGHTSVYWYQQALGLGLQFLLWYDEGEERNRGNFPPRFSGRQFPNYSSELNVNALELEDSALYLCASSFVAGTSAYNEQFFGPGTRLTVL.

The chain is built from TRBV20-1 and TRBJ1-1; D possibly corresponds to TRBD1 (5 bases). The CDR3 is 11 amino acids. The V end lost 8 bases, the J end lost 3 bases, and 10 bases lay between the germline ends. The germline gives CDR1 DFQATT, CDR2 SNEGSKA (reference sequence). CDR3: CSQGSYTEAFF. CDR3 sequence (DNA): TGCAGTCAGGGTAGTTACACTGAAGCTTTCTTT.

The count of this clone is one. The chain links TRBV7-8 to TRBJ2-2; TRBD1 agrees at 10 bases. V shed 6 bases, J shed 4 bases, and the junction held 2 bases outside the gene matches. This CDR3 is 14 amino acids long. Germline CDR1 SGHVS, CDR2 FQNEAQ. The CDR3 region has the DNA TGTGCCAGCAGGGGACAGGGGAGCACCGGGGAGCTGTTTTTT. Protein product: CASRGQGSTGELFF. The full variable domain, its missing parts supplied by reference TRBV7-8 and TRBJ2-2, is GAGVSQSPRYKVAKRGQDVALRCDPISGHVSLFWYQQALGQGPEFLTYFQNEAQLDKSGLPSDRFFAERPEGSVSTLKIQRTQQEDSAVYLCASRGQGSTGELFFGEGSRLTVL.

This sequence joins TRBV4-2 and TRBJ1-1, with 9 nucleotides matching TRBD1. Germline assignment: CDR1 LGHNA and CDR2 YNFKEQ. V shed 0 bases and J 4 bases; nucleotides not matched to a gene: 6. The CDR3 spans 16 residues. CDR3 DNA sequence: TGTGCCAGCAGCCAAGAGTCGGGACAGGGCGGCACTGAAGCTTTCTTT. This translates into CASSQESGQGGTEAFF.

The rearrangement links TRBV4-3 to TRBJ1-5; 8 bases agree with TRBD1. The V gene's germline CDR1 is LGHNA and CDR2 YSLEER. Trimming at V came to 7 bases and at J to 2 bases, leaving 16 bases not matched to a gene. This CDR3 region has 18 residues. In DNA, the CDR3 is TGCGCCAGCACCCCAGAACCCCTTCCGGGACAGGGCAATCAGCCCCAGCATTTT. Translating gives CASTPEPLPGQGNQPQHF.

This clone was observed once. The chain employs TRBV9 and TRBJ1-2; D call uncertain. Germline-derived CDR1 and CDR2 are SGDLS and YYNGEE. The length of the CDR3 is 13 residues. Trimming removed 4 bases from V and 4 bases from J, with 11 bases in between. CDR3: CASSLVSGYGYTF. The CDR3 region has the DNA TGTGCCAGCAGCCTCGTTAGCGGCTATGGCTACACCTTC.

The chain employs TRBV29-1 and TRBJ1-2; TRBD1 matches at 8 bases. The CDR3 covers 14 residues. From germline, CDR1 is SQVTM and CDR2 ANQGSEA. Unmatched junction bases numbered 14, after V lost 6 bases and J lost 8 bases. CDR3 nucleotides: TGCAGCGTGGATACAGGGGGGACCCTTTCCGGCTACACCTTC. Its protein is CSVDTGGTLSGYTF.

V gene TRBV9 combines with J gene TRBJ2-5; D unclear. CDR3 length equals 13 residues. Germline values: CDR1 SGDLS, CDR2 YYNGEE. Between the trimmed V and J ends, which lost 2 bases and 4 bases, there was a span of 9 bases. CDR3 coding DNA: TGTGCCAGCAGCGTTTATAGTGCAGAGACCCAGTACTTC. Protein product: CASSVYSAETQYF.

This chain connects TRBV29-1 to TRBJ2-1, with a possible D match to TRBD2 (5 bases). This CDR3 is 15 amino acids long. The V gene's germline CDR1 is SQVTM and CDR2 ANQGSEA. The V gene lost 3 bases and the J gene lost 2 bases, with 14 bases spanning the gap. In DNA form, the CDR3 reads TGCAGCGTTGATTTGGGTCGGGAAACCTACAATGAGCAGTTCTTC. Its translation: CSVDLGRETYNEQFF.

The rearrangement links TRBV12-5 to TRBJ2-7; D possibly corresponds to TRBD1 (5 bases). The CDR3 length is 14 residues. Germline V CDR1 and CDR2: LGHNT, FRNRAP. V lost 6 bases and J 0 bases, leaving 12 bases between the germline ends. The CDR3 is CASGSDTTSYEQYF. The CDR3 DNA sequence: TGTGCTAGTGGATCGGACACCACCTCCTACGAGCAGTACTTC.

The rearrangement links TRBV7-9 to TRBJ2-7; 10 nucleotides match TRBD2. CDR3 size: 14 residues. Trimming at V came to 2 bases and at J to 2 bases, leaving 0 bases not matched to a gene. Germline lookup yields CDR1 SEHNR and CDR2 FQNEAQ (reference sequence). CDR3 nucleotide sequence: TGTGCCAGCAGCTTACTAGCGGGAGCCTACGAGCAGTACTTC. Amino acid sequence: CASSLLAGAYEQYF. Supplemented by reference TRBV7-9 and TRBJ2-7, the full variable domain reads DTGVSQNPRHKITKRGQNVTFRCDPISEHNRLYWYRQTLGQGPEFLTYFQNEAQLEKSRLLSDRFSAERPKGSFSTLEIQRTEQGDSAMYLCASSLLAGAYEQYFGPGTRLTVT.